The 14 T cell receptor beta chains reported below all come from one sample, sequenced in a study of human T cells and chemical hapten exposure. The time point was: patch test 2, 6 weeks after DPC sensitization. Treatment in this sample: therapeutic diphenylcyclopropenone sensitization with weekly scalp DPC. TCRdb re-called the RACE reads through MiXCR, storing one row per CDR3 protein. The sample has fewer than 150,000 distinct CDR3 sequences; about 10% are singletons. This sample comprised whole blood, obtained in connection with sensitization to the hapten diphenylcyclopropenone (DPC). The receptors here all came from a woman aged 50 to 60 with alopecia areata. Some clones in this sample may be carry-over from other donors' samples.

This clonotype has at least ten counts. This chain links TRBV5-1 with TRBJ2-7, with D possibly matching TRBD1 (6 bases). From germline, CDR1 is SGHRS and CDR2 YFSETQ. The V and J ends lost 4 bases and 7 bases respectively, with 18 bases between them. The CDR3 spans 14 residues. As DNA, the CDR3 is TGCGCCAGCAGCCTGGGGGCAGGGCCTCGGGAGCAGTACTTC. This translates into CASSLGAGPREQYF.

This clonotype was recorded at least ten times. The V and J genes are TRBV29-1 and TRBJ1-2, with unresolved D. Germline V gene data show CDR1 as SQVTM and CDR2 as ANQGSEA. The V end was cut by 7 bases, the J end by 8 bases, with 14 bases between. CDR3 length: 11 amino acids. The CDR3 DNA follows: TGCAGCGCCGACACCGCGAGAGGCTACACCTTC. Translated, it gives CSADTARGYTF.

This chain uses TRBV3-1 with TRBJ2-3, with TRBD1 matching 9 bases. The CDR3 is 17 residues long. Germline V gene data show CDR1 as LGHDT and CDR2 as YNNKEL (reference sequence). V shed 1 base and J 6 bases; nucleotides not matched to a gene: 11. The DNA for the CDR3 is TGTGCCAGCAGCCAAGGGCCTCCGGGACAGGGATCCGATACGCAGTATTTT. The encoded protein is CASSQGPPGQGSDTQYF.

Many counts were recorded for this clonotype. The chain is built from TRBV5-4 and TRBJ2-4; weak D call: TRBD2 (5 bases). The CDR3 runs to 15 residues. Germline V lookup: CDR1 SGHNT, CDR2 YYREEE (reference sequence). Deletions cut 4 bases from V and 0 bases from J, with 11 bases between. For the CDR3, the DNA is TGTGCCAGCAGCACGGACTTGCTAGCCAAAAACATTCAGTACTTC. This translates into CASSTDLLAKNIQYF.

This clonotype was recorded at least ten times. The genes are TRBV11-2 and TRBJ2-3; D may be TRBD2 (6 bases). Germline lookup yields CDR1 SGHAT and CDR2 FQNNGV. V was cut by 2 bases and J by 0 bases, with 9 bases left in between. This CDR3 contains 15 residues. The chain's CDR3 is CASSLIGTSTDTQYF. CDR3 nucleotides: TGTGCCAGCAGCTTAATAGGGACTAGCACAGATACGCAGTATTTT.

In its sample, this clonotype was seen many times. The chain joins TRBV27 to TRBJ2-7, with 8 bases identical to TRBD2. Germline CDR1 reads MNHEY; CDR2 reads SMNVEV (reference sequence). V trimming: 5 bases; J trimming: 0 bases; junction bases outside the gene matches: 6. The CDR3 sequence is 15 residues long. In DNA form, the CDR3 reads TGTGCCAGCAGTACACTAGCGGCTAGCTCCTACGAGCAGTACTTC. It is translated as CASSTLAASSYEQYF.

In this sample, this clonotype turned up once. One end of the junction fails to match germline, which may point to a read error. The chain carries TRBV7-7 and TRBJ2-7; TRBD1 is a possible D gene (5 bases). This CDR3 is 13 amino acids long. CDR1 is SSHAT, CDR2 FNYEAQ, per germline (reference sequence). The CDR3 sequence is CASSPNMGHEQYF. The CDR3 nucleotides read TGTGCTAGCAGCCCCAATATGGGGCACGAGCAGTACTTC.

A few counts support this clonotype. The CDR3 DNA reads as TGTGCCAGCAGCCCCGGTGTTGGGGGGCCCAACACCGGGGAGCTGTTTTTT. Translation: CASSPGVGGPNTGELFF. This chain uses TRBV11-2 with TRBJ2-2, with D tentatively TRBD1 or TRBD2 (6 bases each). From germline, CDR1 is SGHAT and CDR2 FQNNGV. The V end was cut by 5 bases, the J end by 2 bases, with 18 bases between. CDR3 size: 17 residues.

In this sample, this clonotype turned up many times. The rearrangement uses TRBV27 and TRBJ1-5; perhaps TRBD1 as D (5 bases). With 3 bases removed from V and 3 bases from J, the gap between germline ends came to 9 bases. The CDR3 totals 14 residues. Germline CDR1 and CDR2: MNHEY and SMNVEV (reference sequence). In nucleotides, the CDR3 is TGTGCCAGCAGTTTTTGGGGGGTCAATCAGCCCCAGCATTTT. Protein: CASSFWGVNQPQHF.

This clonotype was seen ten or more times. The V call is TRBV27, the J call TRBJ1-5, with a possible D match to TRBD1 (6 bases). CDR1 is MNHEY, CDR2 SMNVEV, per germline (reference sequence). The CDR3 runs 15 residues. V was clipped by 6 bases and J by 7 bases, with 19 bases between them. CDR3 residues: CASRTSGGRGQPQHF. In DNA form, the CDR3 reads TGTGCCAGCAGGACAAGTGGGGGGCGCGGACAGCCCCAGCATTTT.

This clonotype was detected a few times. CDR3: CASGWTRRGQYF. Written as DNA, the CDR3 is TGTGCCAGCGGGTGGACACGGCGGGGGCAGTACTTC. The rearrangement uses TRBV28 and TRBJ2-7; tentative D call: TRBD2 (6 bases). The germline V and J ends were trimmed by 8 bases and 9 bases, with 17 bases remaining between them. Germline V CDR1 and CDR2: MDHEN, SYDVKM. The CDR3 loop spans 12 amino acids. Complete variable domain (other parts from reference TRBV28 and TRBJ2-7): DVKVTQSSRYLVKRTGEKVFLECVQDMDHENMFWYRQDPGLGLRLIYFSYDVKMKEKGDIPEGYSVSREKKERFSLILESASTNQTSMYLCASGWTRRGQYFGPGTRLTVT.

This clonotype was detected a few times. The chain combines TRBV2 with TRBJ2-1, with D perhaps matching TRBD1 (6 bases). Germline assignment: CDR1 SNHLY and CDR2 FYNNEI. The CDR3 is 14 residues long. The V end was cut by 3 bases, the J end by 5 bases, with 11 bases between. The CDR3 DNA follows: TGTGCCAGCAGTGATCTTAACAGGGACAATGAGCAGTTCTTC. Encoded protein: CASSDLNRDNEQFF.

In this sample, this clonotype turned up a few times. The CDR3 here is CSLYRAGPYNEQFF. For the CDR3, the DNA is TGCAGCTTATACCGGGCAGGGCCCTACAATGAGCAGTTCTTC. The rearrangement joins TRBV29-1 to TRBJ2-1; D might be TRBD1 (5 bases). The CDR3 is made up of 14 amino acids. Trimming took 8 bases from V and 2 from J, leaving 16 bases between them. Germline lookup yields CDR1 SQVTM and CDR2 ANQGSEA.

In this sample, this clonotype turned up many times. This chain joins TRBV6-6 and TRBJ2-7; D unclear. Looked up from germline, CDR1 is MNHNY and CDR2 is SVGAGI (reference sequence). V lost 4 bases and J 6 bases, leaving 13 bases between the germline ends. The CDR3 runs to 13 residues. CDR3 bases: TGTGCCAGCAGTTTTCCGGGTATGGGCGAGCAGTACTTC. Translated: CASSFPGMGEQYF.